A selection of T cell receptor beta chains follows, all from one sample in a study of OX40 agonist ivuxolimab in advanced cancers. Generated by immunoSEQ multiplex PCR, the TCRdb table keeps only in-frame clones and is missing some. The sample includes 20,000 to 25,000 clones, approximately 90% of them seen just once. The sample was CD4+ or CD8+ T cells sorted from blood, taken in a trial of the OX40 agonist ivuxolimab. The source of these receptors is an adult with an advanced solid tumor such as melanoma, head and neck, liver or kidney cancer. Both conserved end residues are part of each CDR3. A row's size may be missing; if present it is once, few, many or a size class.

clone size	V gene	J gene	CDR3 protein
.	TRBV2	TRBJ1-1	CASSEAGGHENTEAFF
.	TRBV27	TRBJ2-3	CASSWEGARGDTQYF
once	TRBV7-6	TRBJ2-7	CASSFYARRIGGGPSYEQYF
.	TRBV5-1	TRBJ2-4	CASSAKNTREGTKNIQYF
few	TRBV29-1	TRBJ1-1	CSVAGDNTEAFF
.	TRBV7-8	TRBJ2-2	CASSYDRGSTGELFF
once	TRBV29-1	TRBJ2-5	CSVPPRLAGGLVQETQYF
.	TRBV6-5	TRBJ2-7	CASSYGTGISYEQYF
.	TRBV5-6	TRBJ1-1	CASSWDRVNTEAFF
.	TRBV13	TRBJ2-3	CASSPTRQSQEYF